This TCR beta chain was captured by sequencing in a study of OX40 agonist ivuxolimab in advanced cancers. Background on the study: Patients were treated with intravenous ivuxolimab, dosed at 0.01 to 10 mg/kg and infused every 2 weeks. Three patients showed partial responses: one hepatocellular carcinoma and two cutaneous melanoma cases.

Sampled blood was obtained at baseline, cycle 4 day 1, and cycle 7 day 1. Germline CDR1 is SGHVS and CDR2 is FQNEAQ. With 4 bases removed from V and 8 bases from J, the gap between germline ends came to 9 bases. The CDR3 has 12 residues. Sequencing used immunoSEQ multiplex PCR; TCRdb keeps in-frame clones, though not all of them. The sample shows 20,000 to 30,000 clones, 83% of them seen only once. The origin of this receptor is an adult with an advanced solid tumor such as melanoma, head and neck, liver or kidney cancer. The rearrangement links TRBV7-8 to TRBJ1-5; D gene unclear. The source was CD4+ or CD8+ T cells sorted from blood, collected in a trial of the OX40 agonist ivuxolimab. CDR3 amino acids: CASSSNIEPQHF. CDR3 bases: TGTGCCAGCAGCTCGAATATCGAGCCCCAGCATTTT.